These 11 T cell receptor beta chains were all obtained from the same sample, sequenced in a study of blood T cell repertoires in COVID-19. Only in-frame clones appear in the TCRdb table, and some are missing; sequencing was by immunoSEQ multiplex PCR. The sample has tens of thousands of clones, about 88% seen once; the top ten hold around a tenth. The sample taken for sequencing was peripheral blood. Receptors originate from a human donor in a cohort sampled during active COVID-19.

The genes are TRBV5-4 and TRBJ2-7, with TRBD1 identical over 7 bases. Germline V lookup: CDR1 SGHNT, CDR2 YYREEE (reference sequence). The J segment lost 0 bases and the V segment lost 2 bases, leaving 5 bases of the junction unmatched. This CDR3 has 15 residues. CDR3 DNA sequence: TGTGCCAGCAGCTTTAGAGGGGGCAACTCCTACGAGCAGTACTTC. Protein: CASSFRGGNSYEQYF.

The CDR3 region is CASSITGGTEAFF. The CDR3 coding sequence is TGTGCCAGTAGTATTACAGGGGGCACTGAAGCTTTCTTT. J is TRBJ1-1 and V is TRBV19; 8 positions match TRBD1. Germline CDR1 reads LNHDA; CDR2 reads SQIVND (reference sequence). V was pared by 3 bases and J by 4 bases, with 1 base of the junction left unmatched. CDR3 size: 13 residues.

This chain links TRBV9 with TRBJ1-2, with 7 positions matching TRBD1. The ends lost 3 bases at V and 2 bases at J; junction bases unmatched: 7. Germline V lookup: CDR1 SGDLS, CDR2 YYNGEE. The CDR3 loop spans 15 amino acids. The CDR3 region is CASSGQGERNYGYTF. CDR3 nucleotides: TGTGCCAGCAGCGGACAGGGTGAAAGAAACTATGGCTACACCTTC.

The gene calls are TRBV6-6 and TRBJ1-2; the D is unclear. The CDR3 extends over 13 amino acids. Looked up from germline, CDR1 is MNHNY and CDR2 is SVGAGI (reference sequence). Trimming shortened V by 2 bases and J by 7 bases, and 11 bases separated the two germline ends. In nucleotides, the CDR3 is TGTGCCAGCAGTTACGGGTCGGGTCGTGGCTACACCTTC. This codes for CASSYGSGRGYTF.

The chain uses TRBV6-6 and TRBJ1-1, with a weak D call TRBD1 (5 bases). Trimming left V 0 bases short and J 4 bases short, with 9 bases between. Germline CDR1 and CDR2: MNHNY and SVGAGI (reference sequence). This CDR3 comprises 14 residues. For the CDR3, the DNA is TGTGCCAGCAGTTACTCCGGGGGGGTCACTGAAGCTTTCTTT. This codes for CASSYSGGVTEAFF.

The CDR3, as DNA: TGTGCCAGCAGCCAGACGACAGGGGGCAATTCACCCCTCCACTTT. This gives the protein CASSQTTGGNSPLHF. The chain joins TRBV4-2 to TRBJ1-6; TRBD1 agrees at 10 bases. This CDR3 region has 15 residues. The germline V gene has CDR1 LGHNA and CDR2 YNFKEQ. V shed 3 bases and J 7 bases; nucleotides not matched to a gene: 3.

The V call is TRBV5-4, the J call TRBJ2-5; TRBD1 aligns across 7 bases. J lost 2 bases, V lost 1 base, and 2 bases had no gene match. Looked up from germline, CDR1 is SGHNT and CDR2 is YYREEE (reference sequence). This CDR3 spans 14 amino acids. The CDR3 DNA reads as TGTGCCAGCAGCTTGCGACAGGGACAAGAGACCCAGTACTTC. It is translated as CASSLRQGQETQYF. Drawing the rest from reference TRBV5-4 and TRBJ2-5, the complete variable domain is ETGVTQSPTHLIKTRGQQVTLRCSSQSGHNTVSWYQQALGQGPQFIFQYYREEENGRGNFPPRFSGLQFPNYSSELNVNALELDDSALYLCASSLRQGQETQYFGPGTRLLVL.

The chain carries TRBV7-2 and TRBJ1-2; maybe TRBD1 (6 bases). Germline CDR1 and CDR2: SGHTA and FQGNSA. V lost 3 bases and J 3 bases, leaving 20 bases between the germline ends. The CDR3 loop spans 17 amino acids. The CDR3 loop reads CASSFTVRGTWDYGYTF. In DNA, the CDR3 is TGTGCCAGCAGCTTTACTGTGAGGGGGACCTGGGACTATGGCTACACCTTC.

The CDR3 sequence is CASSKNAGGQQETQYF. CDR3 coding DNA: TGCGCCAGCAGCAAAAACGCCGGGGGGCAACAAGAGACCCAGTACTTC. V usage is TRBV4-3 and J usage is TRBJ2-5; D might be TRBD2 (7 bases). The V gene's germline CDR1 is LGHNA and CDR2 YSLEER. V lost 5 bases, J lost 2 bases, and 18 bases lay in between. The CDR3 covers 16 residues.

Here the CDR3 DNA reads TGTGCCAGCAGCTTGAGGGGGATCGAGCAGTTCTTC. This gives the protein CASSLRGIEQFF. The chain links TRBV5-8 to TRBJ2-1; D is perhaps TRBD1 (6 bases). Trimming cost V 1 base and J 10 bases, with 9 bases left between them. CDR1 is SGHTS and CDR2 is YDEGEE in the germline V gene. The CDR3 has 12 residues.

The genes are TRBV14 and TRBJ1-4; D remains unclear. Deletions cut 6 bases from V and 3 bases from J, with 14 bases between. This CDR3 is 15 amino acids long. Germline CDR1 reads SGHDN; CDR2 reads FVKESK. The CDR3 DNA reads TGTGCCAGCAGACCTCGACACGGTTCTAATGAAAAACTGTTTTTT. Its translation is CASRPRHGSNEKLFF.